This T cell receptor (beta chain) stems from a study of blood T cell repertoires in COVID-19. At the level of the study: Material from acute and convalescent COVID-19 was sourced from the United States, Italy and Spain. Nucleic acid was either cDNA or gDNA, and it came from T cells, B-cell-depleted T cells, or PBMCs.

Original analysis: Nucleated cell number was recorded as an estimate derived from reference gene primer amplification. Only in-frame clones appear in the TCRdb table, and some are missing; sequencing was by immunoSEQ multiplex PCR. That table furnishes V, J and clone size, whereas the DNA furnished D and trimming. The sample lists 150,000 to 200,000 clones, approximately 80% seen once, with approximately 11% in the top ten. Details on this clone: The junction departs from germline at one end; a sequencing error may be responsible.

Germline V gene data show CDR1 as SGDLS and CDR2 as YYNGEE. The CDR3 is made up of 14 amino acids. The sample consisted of PBMCs or T cells enriched from blood (not recorded which). This clonotype was sampled from a man over 45 who had recovered from COVID-19. The chain carries TRBV9 and TRBJ1-4; no firm D call. The CDR3 nucleotides read TGTGCCAGCAGCGTGGCCCCAACTAATGAAAATCTGTTTTTT. This gives the protein CASSVAPTNENLFF.